This T cell receptor (beta chain) was sequenced during a study of blood T cells in healthy people across ages. General study findings and limits: There was a strong correlation between TCR beta diversity and naive T cell percentage. Relative to aged donors, long-lived donors carried more naive CD4+ cells and displayed higher diversity.

Next came a second PCR, run for about 6 to 11 cycles, which used a sample-barcoded 5' primer along with a J-beta primer mix. TCRdb analysed the 5' RACE reads with MiXCR anew, one entry per CDR3 protein. The table shows 380,000 or so distinct CDR3 sequences, with more than 45% occurring only once. Regarding this clonotype: Its matching antigen is unknown.

This CDR3 has 15 amino acids. Trimming took 4 bases from V and 5 from J, leaving 15 bases between them. Germline lookup yields CDR1 LGHNA and CDR2 YNFKEQ. The sample consisted of blood. The rearrangement joins TRBV4-2 to TRBJ2-1; D gene uncertain. This clonotype originated in a man in his 60s in good health. CDR3 bases: TGTGCCAGCAGCCGACGTGTGAGCGTAGACAATGAGCAGTTCTTC. It translates to CASSRRVSVDNEQFF.